This entry concerns a single T cell receptor beta chain. Its target is unknown. The authors built TCR beta libraries using iRepertoire HTBI primers and Arm-PCR of CDR3 regions. Each CDR3 protein gets one entry after TCRdb re-called the multiplex PCR reads with MiXCR. The repertoire consists of roughly 500,000 distinct CDR3 sequences, with roughly 21% occurring once and the leading ten covering roughly 7%. These data are taken from a study of regulatory T cells in long-lasting Graves disease. The overall study: Graves' disease counted as persistent after over 5 years of antithyroid drugs with positive TSH receptor antibodies.

General observations from the study: Persistent cases favored TRBV28, TRBJ1-2 and TRBJ2-5.

There are 13 residues in the CDR3. V lost 6 bases to trimming and J lost 0 bases, with 7 bases between them. CDR1 and CDR2 (germline): MDHEN, SYDVKM. Indicated time point: persistent/refractory GD, antithyroid drugs over 5 years with positive TRAb. TCR sequences were obtained from RNA taken from PBMCs. The chain employs TRBV28 and TRBJ2-3, with D unclear. Source: peripheral blood mononuclear cells (PBMCs), taken when the disease was refractory, from a patient treated with antithyroid drugs. This sequence was found in a female donor with Graves disease. This chain's CDR3 is CASSNPSTDTQYF. The CDR3 nucleotides read TGTGCCAGCAGCAACCCTAGCACAGATACGCAGTATTTT.